The T cell receptor beta chain under discussion was sequenced for a study of somatic mutations in cytotoxic T cells in rheumatoid arthritis listed by TCRdb under 2017. At the level of the whole study: Some T-cell populations stained with V beta antibodies were sorted by flow on a FACSAria II or Sony SH800 to nearly 100% purity, with sorted V beta1+ cells additionally subjected to TCRB sequencing. Whether expanded CD8+ T-cell clones in untreated, newly diagnosed rheumatoid arthritis carry somatic mutations was the study question, and clonality was characterized with TCRB deep sequencing. A total of 65 to 70 rheumatoid arthritis patients and 15 to 20 healthy controls underwent TCRB deep sequencing. Median age was essentially the same in the patient group and the control group.

Study-wide conclusions, independent of this receptor: Healthy controls showed no age-related increase in CD8+ clonality, whereas patients did (Spearman r ≈ 0.5). Viral specificity could not be ruled out by absence from virus-specific databases, and the antigen targets of the expanded CD8+ clones remained unknown. Rheumatoid arthritis patients and age-matched healthy controls did not significantly differ in CD8+ T-cell clonality. The finding that TRBV07 was slightly underrepresented in patients was left unadjusted for multiple comparisons. Several identical CD8+ TCRB sequences were found in both blood and synovial fluid, and in about an eighth of the roughly 65 patients the largest CD8+ clone exceeded 20% of CD8+ cells.

Turning to this clone: The antigen it recognizes is unknown. Base qualities are not recorded, but no much larger clone differs from it by a single base.

Buffy coats from around 21 blood donors served as healthy controls, a group that was under 65% female with a median age of about 52 years (range about 21-80). Positive magnetic bead selection on an AutoMACS was used to isolate CD4+ and CD8+ cells, with flow cytometry used to check purity. Peripheral blood mononuclear cells were isolated by Ficoll-Paque PLUS density gradient separation. DNA was extracted from CD4-enriched, CD8-enriched or PBMC samples with Nucleospin Tissue or Tissue XS kits and quantified with a Qubit 2.0 fluorometer. The germline V gene sets CDR1 to SQVTM and CDR2 to ANQGSEA. Unmatched junction bases come to 7, with V trimmed by 7 bases and J by 5 bases. The CDR3 covers 13 residues, taking in both the cysteine and the phenylalanine. Of all the DNA, just the CDR3 is kept, 39 bases in frame from base 1. Sequencing of TCRB CDR3 was done on genomic DNA with the immunoSEQ assay. The study's own analysis went as follows. Only productive TCRB rearrangements were included in the analyses. Clonality was calculated as a Shannon entropy-based productive clonality index, and a clone was defined by a unique TCRB CDR3 sequence. To calculate repertoire overlap between two samples, the template counts of each clone were considered relative to each sample's total templates. A correlation with a Spearman r of roughly 0.6 was found between V-gene usage by flow cytometry and V-gene usage by TCRB sequencing. TCRdb retrieved this table from immuneACCESS and kept in-frame rearrangements only. Not all clones are present; in checked studies, unresolved V genes account for under half, and no reason is known for the remainder. V, J and clone size were drawn from that table, and D and trimming were deduced from the DNA. This sample has 25,000 to 30,000 clones in its table, and 82% of those were observed once. The ten largest clonotypes hold about 5.2% of the sample.

This receptor chain uses TRBV29-1 and TRBJ1-2, and TRBD1 aligns with 10 junction nucleotides. This receptor was taken from a man aged 50 or older in good health. Sequencing used CD8+ T cells sorted from blood. This receptor carries the CDR3 CSATGGEGYGYTF. In nucleotides, the sequence is TGCAGCGCGACAGGGGGCGAGGGGTATGGCTACACCTTC.